The 5 T cell receptor beta chains reported below all come from one sample, sequenced in a study of Ad26.COV2.S vaccination and SARS-CoV-2 variants. Treatment of the sample: around 19 received Ad26.COV2.S at low or high dose, single or two shots; about 5 received placebo; per-sample allocation not given. All samples were drawn on day 63, counting from the first vaccine or placebo injection. Produced via immunoSEQ multiplex PCR; TCRdb's table is partial and in-frame only. The data contain about 440,000 clones, 87% of them singletons. The material sequenced was peripheral blood, taken in a trial of Ad26.COV2.S vaccine versus placebo. Receptor source: a person between 18 and 60 years old who received the Ad26.COV2.S COVID-19 vaccine or a placebo.

This clone was observed a few times. This rearrangement joins TRBV6-2 or TRBV6-3 to TRBJ1-5, with 9 nucleotides matching TRBD1. With 0 bases clipped from V and 3 bases from J, the junction kept 3 bases outside the gene matches. The CDR3 is 16 residues long. CDR1 is MNHEY and CDR2 is SVGEGT in the germline V gene. The CDR3 spells CASSYSGTGTNQPQHF. The DNA for the CDR3 is TGTGCCAGCAGTTACTCCGGGACAGGGACCAATCAGCCCCAGCATTTT.

V usage is TRBV11-2 and J usage is TRBJ2-5; the match to TRBD2 covers 7 bases. The CDR3 extends over 19 amino acids. Germline assignment: CDR1 SGHAT and CDR2 FQNNGV. The J segment lost 5 bases and the V segment lost 1 base, leaving 19 bases of the junction unmatched. The CDR3 nucleotides are TGTGCCAGCAGCTTAGTTGGGGGGGGTCAAGCGGGAAGGTTTGAGACCCAGTACTTC. Its translation: CASSLVGGGQAGRFETQYF.

The chain is built from TRBV30 and TRBJ2-1, with TRBD2 identical over 9 bases. The CDR3 is 18 residues long. CDR1 is GTSNPN and CDR2 is SVGIG in the germline V gene (reference sequence). The V segment lost 4 bases and the J segment 7 bases; nucleotides outside the gene matches: 20. The CDR3 DNA follows: TGTGCCTGGACCGAACCCCTTTTAGCGGGAGTAACCGGGAATGAGCAGTTCTTC. Amino acid sequence: CAWTEPLLAGVTGNEQFF.

This chain connects TRBV3-1 (or the pseudogene TRBV3-2) to TRBJ2-3, with a possible D match to TRBD2 (5 bases). The V end lost 5 bases, the J end lost 0 bases, and 12 bases lay between the germline ends. There are 15 residues in the CDR3. Germline V gene sequence: CDR1 LGHDT, CDR2 YNNKEL (reference sequence). The CDR3 bases are TGTGCCAGCAGCGAAGCACTAGGTAGCACAGATACGCAGTATTTT. Its translation is CASSEALGSTDTQYF.

This clone has only one observation. This sequence joins TRBV5-6 and TRBJ2-3; 9 nucleotides line up with TRBD1. In germline, CDR1 is SGHDT, CDR2 YYEEEE. Unmatched junction bases numbered 5, after V lost 4 bases and J lost 5 bases. There are 14 residues in the CDR3. The CDR3 DNA follows: TGTGCCAGCAGCCCACAGGGGGCTAGAGATACGCAGTATTTT. Amino acid sequence: CASSPQGARDTQYF.